This T cell receptor beta chain stems from a study of CD8+ T cells in alopecia areata. Study details: Treated patients were given oral tofacitinib, which was dosed at 5 to 10 mg twice daily. Overall study findings and caveats: Tofacitinib delivered significant drops in scalp clonality and in expanded CD8+ clones among the top 100. In scalp and blood during tofacitinib, many expanded lesional clones persisted.

This clone was seen only a few times. Its antigen is currently unknown. In each case, RNA was isolated and then reverse transcribed into cDNA as the sequencing template. Clones were sequenced by immunoSEQ multiplex PCR, and TCRdb holds only the in-frame ones, with some missing. The sample includes some 150,000 clones, roughly 58% of them seen just once. Noted treatment: oral pan-JAK inhibitor, 5-10 mg twice daily. It was from PBMCs that CD4+ and CD8+ T cells were sorted. The CDR3 spans 14 residues. The V end lost 5 bases, the J end lost 5 bases, and 15 bases lay between the germline ends. Germline V gene sequence: CDR1 SGHTA, CDR2 FQGNSA.

The chain is built from TRBV7-2 and TRBJ2-5; a possible D gene is TRBD2 (5 bases). The sequence came from a human donor with alopecia areata. The input for sequencing was CD4+ T cells sorted from blood, taken at approximately week 55, from a patient treated with tofacitinib. The CDR3 bases are TGTGCCAGCAGCACACTTGCGGGCCGGGAGACCCAGTACTTC. Translated, it gives CASSTLAGRETQYF.